This is a list of T cell receptor beta chains from one sample in a study of shared clonotypes between healthy human individuals. Profiling relied on immunoSEQ multiplex PCR, and the TCRdb table lists in-frame clones only, not all of them. The sample shows roughly 2,500,000 clones, under 95% of them seen only once. The sample taken for sequencing was naive CD4+ T cells from PBMCs. All receptors derive from a man between 18 and 35 years old in good health. Some clones in this sample may be carry-over from other donors' samples. CDR3s include the opening cysteine and the closing phenylalanine or tryptophan. D genes are given only for firm matches. The size entry is marked missing in some rows and otherwise reads once, few, many or a size class.

TGTGCCAGCAGCCAAGCCGGGACGGCGACAATGGGAAAACTGTTTTTT,CASSQAGTATMGKLFF,.,TRBV4-2,TRBJ1-4,.
TGTGCCTGGGGGACAGGTAACACCGGGGAGCTGTTTTTT,CAWGTGNTGELFF,.,TRBV30,TRBJ2-2,TRBD1
TGTGCCAGCAGCTTACGACTAGCGGGCACTACCGGGGAGCTGTTTTTT,CASSLRLAGTTGELFF,.,TRBV7-9,TRBJ2-2,TRBD2
TGTGCCAGTAGTATAGAGTTTGGGGACGGGATCGATACGCAGTATTTT,CASSIEFGDGIDTQYF,.,TRBV19,TRBJ2-3,.
TGCGCCAGCAGCTCGACTAGCGGGAGACTGAATGAGCAGTTCTTC,CASSSTSGRLNEQFF,once,TRBV5-1,TRBJ2-1,TRBD2
TGCGCCAGCAGACGGACGGAAAATAATGAAAAACTGTTTTTT,CASRRTENNEKLFF,.,TRBV5-1,TRBJ1-4,.
TGTGCCATCAGTGAGCCAGGTTCGAATCAGCCCCAGCATTTT,CAISEPGSNQPQHF,.,TRBV10-3,TRBJ1-5,.
TGTGCCAGCAGTTTTTCCTCCGGGACGAGGAATCAGCCCCAGCATTTT,CASSFSSGTRNQPQHF,.,TRBV28,TRBJ1-5,.
TGTGCCGCGGGACGGGCGAACACTGAAGCTTTCTTT,CAAGRANTEAFF,few,TRBV30,TRBJ1-1,.
TGTGCCAGCAGCACTCAAGGGTGGGGTGGCTACACCTTC,CASSTQGWGGYTF,.,TRBV28,TRBJ1-2,.
TGTGCCAGCAGATTCGACAGGGCGGGCGGGGAGCTGTTTTTT,CASRFDRAGGELFF,.,TRBV7-8,TRBJ2-2,TRBD1
TGTGCCAGCAGCCTTGACTACTACGAGCAGTACTTC,CASSLDYYEQYF,.,TRBV11-2,TRBJ2-7,.
TGTGCCAGCAGTCGCAGGGTTCGGGGGGCCAACGTCCTGACTTTC,CASSRRVRGANVLTF,once,TRBV5-6,TRBJ2-6,.
TGTGCCAGCAGCCGCCTAGCAGATACGCAGTATTTT,CASSRLADTQYF,once,TRBV5-5,TRBJ2-3,.
TGCAGTGTAGGACAGTCGGAGCAGTACTTC,CSVGQSEQYF,.,TRBV29-1,TRBJ2-7,.
TGTGCCAGCAGCGAGAGGACTAGCGGTACCTACGAGCAGTACTTC,CASSERTSGTYEQYF,.,TRBV7-9,TRBJ2-7,TRBD2
TGTGCCAGCAGCCTAGACCTCAGCTCCTACAATGAGCAGTTCTTC,CASSLDLSSYNEQFF,.,TRBV7-3,TRBJ2-1,.